This T cell receptor (beta chain) was documented in a study of blood T cells in healthy people across ages. Germline loops: CDR1 SGHRS, CDR2 YFSETQ. The CDR3 spans 14 residues. V was cut by 2 bases and J by 0 bases, with 9 bases left in between. It was about 10 milliliters of peripheral blood that were drawn from each donor. A sample-barcoded 5' primer and a J-beta primer mix were used in a second PCR of about 7 to 12 cycles. Every sample gave at least 2.5 million paired-end reads containing CDR3. TCRdb independently ran MiXCR on the 5' RACE reads; one entry per CDR3 protein. The repertoire has around 1.5 million distinct CDR3 sequences, 40% to 50% of them found once; the top ten carry around 8%.

The J gene is TRBJ2-7, the V gene TRBV5-1; no firm D call. The source is a woman under 30 in good health. Sequenced input: blood. The CDR3: CASSFGDLSYEQYF. In nucleotides, the CDR3 is TGCGCCAGCAGCTTTGGGGATCTCTCCTACGAGCAGTACTTC. Filled out from reference TRBV5-1 and TRBJ2-7, the complete variable domain reads KAGVTQTPRYLIKTRGQQVTLSCSPISGHRSVSWYQQTPGQGLQFLFEYFSETQRNKGNFPGRFSGRQFSNSRSEMNVSTLELGDSALYLCASSFGDLSYEQYFGPGTRLTVT.